Included here is one T cell receptor beta chain sequence, with context. Antigen: not known. Germline lookup yields CDR1 MNHEY and CDR2 SVGAGI. CDR3 length: 16 amino acids. J lost 2 bases, V lost 3 bases, and 8 bases had no gene match. The sample is drawn from a study of cytomegalovirus exposure and HLA in healthy donors. Study observations and caveats: An ancestry cluster, one associated with Asian ancestry, reportedly showed fewer N-insertions than the 666-donor mean in a later analysis. Later analysis suggested most CMV-associated TCR beta chains were HLA-restricted. Specific recognition of CMV antigens was confirmed in vitro for a few chains (all CMV-associated).

The PCR contained 60 Vbeta and 13 Jbeta primers. Clones were sequenced by immunoSEQ multiplex PCR, and TCRdb holds only the in-frame ones, with some missing. The sample shows 95,000 to 110,000 clones, 81% of them seen only once. The source of this sequence is a man aged 25-40 years in good health and CMV-seronegative. Sequenced: PBMCs. The V call is TRBV6-5, the J call TRBJ2-7; 9 bases match TRBD2. CDR3 loop: CASSYSHSGSAYEQYF. The CDR3 DNA sequence: TGTGCCAGCAGTTATTCACATAGCGGGAGCGCCTACGAGCAGTACTTC.